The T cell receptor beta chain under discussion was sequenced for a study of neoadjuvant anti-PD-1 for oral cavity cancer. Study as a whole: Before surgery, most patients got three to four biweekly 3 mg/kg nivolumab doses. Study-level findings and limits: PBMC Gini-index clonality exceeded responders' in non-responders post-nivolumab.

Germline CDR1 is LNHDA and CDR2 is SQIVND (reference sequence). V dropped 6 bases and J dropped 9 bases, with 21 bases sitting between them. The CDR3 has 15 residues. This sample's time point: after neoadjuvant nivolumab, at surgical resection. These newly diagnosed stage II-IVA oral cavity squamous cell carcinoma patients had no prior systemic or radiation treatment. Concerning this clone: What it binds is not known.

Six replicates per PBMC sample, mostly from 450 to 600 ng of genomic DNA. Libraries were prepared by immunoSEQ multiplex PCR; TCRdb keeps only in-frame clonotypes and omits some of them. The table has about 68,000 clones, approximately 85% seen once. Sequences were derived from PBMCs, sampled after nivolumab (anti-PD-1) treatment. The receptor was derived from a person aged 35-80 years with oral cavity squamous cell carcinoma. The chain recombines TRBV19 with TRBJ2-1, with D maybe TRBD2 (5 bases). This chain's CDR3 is CASRPHIPGLGEQFF. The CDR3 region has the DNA TGTGCCAGTAGGCCTCATATACCGGGGTTGGGTGAGCAGTTCTTC.